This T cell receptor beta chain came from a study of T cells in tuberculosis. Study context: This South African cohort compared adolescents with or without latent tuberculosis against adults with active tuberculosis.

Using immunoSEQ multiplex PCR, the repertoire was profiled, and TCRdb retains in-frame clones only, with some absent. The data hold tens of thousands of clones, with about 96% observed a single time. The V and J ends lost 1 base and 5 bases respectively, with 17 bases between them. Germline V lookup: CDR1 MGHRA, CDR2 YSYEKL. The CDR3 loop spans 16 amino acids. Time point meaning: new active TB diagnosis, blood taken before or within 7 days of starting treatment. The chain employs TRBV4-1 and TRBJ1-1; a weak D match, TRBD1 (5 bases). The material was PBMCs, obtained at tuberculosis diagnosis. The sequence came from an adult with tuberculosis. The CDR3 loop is CASSQAMGGKGTEAFF. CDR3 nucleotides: TGCGCCAGCAGCCAAGCAATGGGAGGGAAGGGGACTGAAGCTTTCTTT.